This TCR beta chain was identified during a study of neurological immune-mediated disorders. The V and J ends lost 8 bases and 1 base respectively, with 12 bases between them. This CDR3 is built from 13 residues. This clonotype was recorded at least ten times. Its antigen is as yet unknown. Study results and caveats: Levels of TCR clonal expansion peaked in HTLV-1-associated myelopathy and reached their lowest in multiple sclerosis, under those of healthy controls. According to phylogenetic grouping, one related-CDR3 cluster, a possible signature, contained the repertoires of 18 of 34 multiple sclerosis patients.

MiXCR was run by TCRdb on the 5' RACE reads, yielding one entry per CDR3 protein. The profile covers around 25,000 distinct CDR3 sequences, with 2% to 2.5% appearing a single time and about 2.3% taken by the ten largest. The source of this sequence is a woman between 45 and 65 years old with multiple sclerosis. Input material: PBMCs. The chain couples TRBV12-3 or TRBV12-4 to TRBJ2-7, with D possibly matching TRBD2 (5 bases). DNA for the CDR3: TGTGCCAGCGTGGGCGGGCAATCCTACGAGCAGTACTTC. Translating gives CASVGGQSYEQYF.